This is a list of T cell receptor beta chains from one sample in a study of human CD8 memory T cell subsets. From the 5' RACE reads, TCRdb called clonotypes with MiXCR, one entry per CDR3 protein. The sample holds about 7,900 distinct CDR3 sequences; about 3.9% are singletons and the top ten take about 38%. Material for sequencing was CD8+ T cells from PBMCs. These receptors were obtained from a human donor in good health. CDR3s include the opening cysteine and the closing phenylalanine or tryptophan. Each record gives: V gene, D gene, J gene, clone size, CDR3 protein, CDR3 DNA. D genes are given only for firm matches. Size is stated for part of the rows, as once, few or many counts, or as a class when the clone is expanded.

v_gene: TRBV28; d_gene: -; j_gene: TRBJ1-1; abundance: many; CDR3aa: CASSPSMNTEAFF; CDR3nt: TGTGCCAGCAGTCCCTCTATGAACACTGAAGCTTTCTTT
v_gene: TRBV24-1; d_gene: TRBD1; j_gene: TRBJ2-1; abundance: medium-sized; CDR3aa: CATSLRGSGTGFNEQFF; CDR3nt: TGTGCCACCAGTTTGAGGGGGTCCGGGACAGGGTTCAATGAGCAGTTCTTC
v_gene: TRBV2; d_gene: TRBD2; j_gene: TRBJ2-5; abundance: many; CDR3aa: CASSQTSTHGGETQYF; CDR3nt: TGTGCCAGCAGTCAAACTAGCACCCACGGGGGGGAGACCCAGTACTTC
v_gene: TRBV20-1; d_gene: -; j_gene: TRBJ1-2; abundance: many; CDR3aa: CSARDPQQGQSYGYTF; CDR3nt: TGCAGTGCTAGAGATCCCCAACAGGGACAATCCTATGGCTACACCTTC
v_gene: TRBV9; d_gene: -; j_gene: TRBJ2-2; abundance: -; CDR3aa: CASSVANGEAGTGELFF; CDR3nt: TGTGCCAGCAGCGTAGCTAACGGGGAAGCCGGCACCGGGGAGCTGTTTTTT
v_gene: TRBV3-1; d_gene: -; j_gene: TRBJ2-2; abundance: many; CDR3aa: CASSQEGRELFGELFF; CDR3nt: TGTGCCAGCAGCCAAGAAGGCAGGGAGTTGTTCGGGGAGCTGTTTTTT
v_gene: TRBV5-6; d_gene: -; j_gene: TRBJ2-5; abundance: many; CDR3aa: CASSLGGSKETQYF; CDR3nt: TGTGCCAGCAGCTTGGGTGGCAGTAAAGAGACCCAGTACTTC
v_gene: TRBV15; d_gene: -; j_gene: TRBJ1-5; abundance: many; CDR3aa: CATSPLASNQPQHF; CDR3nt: TGTGCCACCAGCCCCTTGGCAAGCAATCAGCCCCAGCATTTT
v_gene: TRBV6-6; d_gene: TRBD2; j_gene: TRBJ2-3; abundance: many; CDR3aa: CASSYLGLAFTDTQYF; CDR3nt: TGTGCCAGCAGTTACTTGGGACTAGCTTTCACGGATACGCAGTATTTT
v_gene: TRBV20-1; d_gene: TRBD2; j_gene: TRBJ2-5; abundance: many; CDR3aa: CSAKQTSGGQPDQETQYF; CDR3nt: TGCAGTGCTAAGCAGACTAGCGGGGGCCAACCTGACCAAGAGACCCAGTACTTC
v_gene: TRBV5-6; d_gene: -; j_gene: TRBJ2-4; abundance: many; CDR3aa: CASSAGPRSGGYKNIQYF; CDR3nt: TGTGCCAGCAGCGCCGGGCCCCGATCTGGGGGGTATAAAAACATTCAGTACTTC
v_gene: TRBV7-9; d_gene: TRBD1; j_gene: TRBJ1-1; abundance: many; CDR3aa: CASSASNRGRYAFF; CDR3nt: TGTGCCAGCAGCGCCAGTAACAGGGGTCGGTATGCTTTCTTT
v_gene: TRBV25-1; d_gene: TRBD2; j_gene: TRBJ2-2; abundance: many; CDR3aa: CASSESGGHTGELFF; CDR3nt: TGTGCCAGCAGTGAATCGGGAGGGCATACCGGGGAGCTGTTTTTT
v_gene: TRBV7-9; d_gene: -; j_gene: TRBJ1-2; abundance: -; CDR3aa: CASSQGGGTAYGYTF; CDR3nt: TGTGCCAGCAGCCAAGGCGGAGGGACGGCGTATGGCTACACCTTC
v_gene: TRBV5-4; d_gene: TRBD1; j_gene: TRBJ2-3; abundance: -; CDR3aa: CASRPTGGPAGDTQYF; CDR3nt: TGTGCCAGCAGGCCCACAGGGGGCCCCGCGGGAGATACGCAGTATTTT
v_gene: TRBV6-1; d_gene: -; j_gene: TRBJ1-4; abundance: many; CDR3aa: CASSTLGGRAKRF; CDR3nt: TGTGCCAGCAGTACCCTGGGAGGCAGGGCAAAAAGGTTT
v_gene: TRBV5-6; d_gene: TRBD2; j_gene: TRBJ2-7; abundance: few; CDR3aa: CASSLAGTSLSYEQYF; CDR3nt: TGTGCCAGCAGCTTGGCCGGGACTAGCCTCTCCTACGAGCAGTACTTC
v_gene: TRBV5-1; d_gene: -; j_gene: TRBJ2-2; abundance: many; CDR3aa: CASSIGSNTGELFF; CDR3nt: TGCGCCAGCAGCATAGGATCGAACACCGGGGAGCTGTTTTTT
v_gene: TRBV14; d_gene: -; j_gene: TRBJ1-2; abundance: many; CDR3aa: CASSQTGLGGYGYTF; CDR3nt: TGTGCCAGCAGCCAGACAGGCCTAGGCGGCTATGGCTACACCTTC
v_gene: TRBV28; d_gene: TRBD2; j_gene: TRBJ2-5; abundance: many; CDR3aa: CASSPPASGSQETQYF; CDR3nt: TGTGCCAGCAGCCCTCCGGCTAGCGGGAGCCAAGAGACCCAGTACTTC
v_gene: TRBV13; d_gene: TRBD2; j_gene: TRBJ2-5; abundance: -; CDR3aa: CASSLYPEASGDQETQYF; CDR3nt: TGTGCCAGCAGCCTCTACCCTGAGGCTAGCGGGGACCAAGAGACCCAGTACTTC
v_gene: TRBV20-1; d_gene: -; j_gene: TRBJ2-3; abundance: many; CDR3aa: CSATGASGYTDTQYF; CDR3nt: TGCAGTGCTACGGGGGCTAGCGGATACACAGATACGCAGTATTTT
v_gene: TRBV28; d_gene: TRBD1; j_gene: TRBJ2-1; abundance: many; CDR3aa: CASSLGTAVYNEQFF; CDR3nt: TGTGCCAGCAGTTTAGGGACAGCCGTTTACAATGAGCAGTTCTTC
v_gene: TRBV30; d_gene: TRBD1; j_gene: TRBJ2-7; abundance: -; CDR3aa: CAWSRTGDTYEQYF; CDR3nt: TGTGCCTGGAGTCGGACAGGGGATACCTACGAGCAGTACTTC
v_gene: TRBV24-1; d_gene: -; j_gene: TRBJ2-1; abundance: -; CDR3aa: CATSETGPSRTNEQFF; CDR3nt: TGTGCCACCAGTGAAACGGGACCCTCCAGGACCAATGAGCAGTTCTTC
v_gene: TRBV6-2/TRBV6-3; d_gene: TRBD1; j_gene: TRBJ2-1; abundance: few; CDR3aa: CASSTGTEKNEQFF; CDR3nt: TGTGCCAGCAGCACCGGGACAGAAAAAAATGAGCAGTTCTTC
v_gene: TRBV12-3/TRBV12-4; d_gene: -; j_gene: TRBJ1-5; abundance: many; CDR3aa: CASDREYSNQPQHF; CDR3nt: TGTGCCAGCGACAGAGAGTATAGCAATCAGCCCCAGCATTTT